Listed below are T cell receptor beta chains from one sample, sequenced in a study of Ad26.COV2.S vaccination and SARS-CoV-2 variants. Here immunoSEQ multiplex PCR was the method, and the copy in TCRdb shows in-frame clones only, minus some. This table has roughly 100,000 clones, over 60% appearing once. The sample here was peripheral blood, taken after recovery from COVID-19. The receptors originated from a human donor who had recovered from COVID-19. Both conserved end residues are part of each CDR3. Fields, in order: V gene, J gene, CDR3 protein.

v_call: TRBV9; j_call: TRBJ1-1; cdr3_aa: CASSGEQENTEAFF
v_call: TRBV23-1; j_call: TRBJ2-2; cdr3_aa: CALTTNTGELFF
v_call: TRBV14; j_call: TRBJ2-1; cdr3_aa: CASSQDSGSYNEQFF
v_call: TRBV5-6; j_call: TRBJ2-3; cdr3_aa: CASSLGAVFTSTDTQYF
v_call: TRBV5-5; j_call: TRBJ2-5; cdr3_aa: CASSFGRSRMAETQYF
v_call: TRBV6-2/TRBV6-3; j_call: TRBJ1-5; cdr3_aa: CASSTPIEGQPQHF
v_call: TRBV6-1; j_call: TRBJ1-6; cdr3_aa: CASTTGRENSPLHF
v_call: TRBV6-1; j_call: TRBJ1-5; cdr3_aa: CASSDPREVNQPQHF
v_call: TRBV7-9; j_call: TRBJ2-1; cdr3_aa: CASSLLAGGNEQFF
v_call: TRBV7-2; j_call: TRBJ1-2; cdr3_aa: CASSLIWEEHYGYTF
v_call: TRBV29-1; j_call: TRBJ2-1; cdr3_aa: CSPGTAHNEQFF
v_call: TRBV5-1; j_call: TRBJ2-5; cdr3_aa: CASSVTSGSQETQYF
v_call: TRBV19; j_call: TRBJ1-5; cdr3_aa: CASKELRENQPQHF
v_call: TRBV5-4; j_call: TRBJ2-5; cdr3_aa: CASSEKTGKETQYF
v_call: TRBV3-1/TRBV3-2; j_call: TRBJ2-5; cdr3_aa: CASSPSLTGHTYRQETQYF
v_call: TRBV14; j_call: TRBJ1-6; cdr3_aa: CASSQLGGSPLHF
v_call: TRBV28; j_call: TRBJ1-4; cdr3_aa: CASKEMAFQEKLFF
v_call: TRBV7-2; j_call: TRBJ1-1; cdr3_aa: CASSLGLFPGQLITEAFF
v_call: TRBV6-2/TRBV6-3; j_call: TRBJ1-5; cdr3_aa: CASSTGVSQHF
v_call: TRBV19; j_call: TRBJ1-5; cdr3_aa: CASSPRGGQPQHF
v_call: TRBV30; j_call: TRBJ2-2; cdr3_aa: CAHKGGATTGELFF
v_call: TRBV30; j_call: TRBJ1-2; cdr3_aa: CAWSVLRTGVNYGYTF
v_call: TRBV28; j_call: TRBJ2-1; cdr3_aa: CASSVTGTESYNEQFF
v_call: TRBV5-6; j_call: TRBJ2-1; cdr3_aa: CASIHRIVNEQFF
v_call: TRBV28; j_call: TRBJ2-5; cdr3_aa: CASSPTGASGVGETQYF
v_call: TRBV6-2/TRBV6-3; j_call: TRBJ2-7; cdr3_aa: CASSSFLGATYEQYF
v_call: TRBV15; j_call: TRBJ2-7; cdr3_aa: CATSQRTGKDEQYF
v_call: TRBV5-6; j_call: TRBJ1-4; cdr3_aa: CASSLQGVEEKLFF
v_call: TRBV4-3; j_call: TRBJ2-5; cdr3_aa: CASSQGVFSSQETQYF